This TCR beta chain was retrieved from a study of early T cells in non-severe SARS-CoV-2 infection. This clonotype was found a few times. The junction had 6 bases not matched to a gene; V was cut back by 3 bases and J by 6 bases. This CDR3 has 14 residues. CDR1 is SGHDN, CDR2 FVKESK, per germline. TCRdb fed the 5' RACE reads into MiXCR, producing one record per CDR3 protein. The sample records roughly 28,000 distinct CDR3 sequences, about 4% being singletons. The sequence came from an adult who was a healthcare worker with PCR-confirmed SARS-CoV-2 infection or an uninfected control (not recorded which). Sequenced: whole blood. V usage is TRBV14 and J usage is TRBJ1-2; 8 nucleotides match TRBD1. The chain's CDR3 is CASSHPGQAHGYTF. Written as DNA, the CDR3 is TGTGCCAGCAGCCACCCGGGACAGGCCCATGGCTACACCTTC.